The present T cell receptor beta chain was sequenced within a study of T-cell reconstitution after alpha-beta-depleted transplantation in children (dated by TCRdb to between 2015 and 2016). Context from the whole study: The study quantitatively tracked T-cell immune reconstitution after TCRalphabeta/CD19-depleted allogeneic hematopoietic cell transplantation in children using TCR repertoire profiling.

Per the germline V gene (reference sequence), MNHEY is the CDR1 and SMNVEV is the CDR2. The CDR3 numbers 20 residues from cysteine through phenylalanine. Of all the DNA, just the CDR3 is kept, 60 bases in frame from base 1. Relative to germline, V is 0 bases shorter and J is 8 bases shorter, with 28 bases between their ends. What the research found in general, with its limitations: Over subsequent months, a decline in hyperexpanded clone frequencies was noted, and after one year, T-cell counts and TCRbeta diversity were mostly ascribed to newly produced T cells. The apparently early recovery of alphabetaT-cell counts about two months after transplant reportedly depended on only several hundred rapidly expanded clones that came from non-depleted graft cells. The high TCRbeta diversity at day 60 in some patients was ascribed to recipient T cells and intrathymic progenitors that had survived conditioning.

Library prep was done by PCR. TCRdb records Illumina HiSeq 2500 as the sequencer. TCR libraries were prepared with molecular barcoding, using unique molecular identifiers to normalize TCRbeta repertoire quantification. TCRdb took the public reads, trimmed them with fastp at Q25, ran MiXCR for clone calling and kept in-frame beta chains. Rows with one shared CDR3 protein collapse into an entry with the most common genes and DNA. Across this sample there are about 640,000 distinct CDR3 sequences, with roughly 13% seen only once. Together, the top ten hold 2.2% of the sample. This clonotype was counted ten times or more. Its antigen is currently not known. No much larger clonotype is one base removed from it; base qualities were not supplied. The treatment or condition label on this specimen signifies: allogeneic hematopoietic cell transplantation with graft depleted of TCRalphabeta T cells and CD19 B cells. TCRalphabeta/CD19-depleted allogeneic hematopoietic cell grafts were given to the transplant recipients, all of whom were children.

The specimen comprised PBMCs, mostly from graft donor cells, sampled 360 days after TCRalphabeta/CD19-depleted stem cell transplant. The chain was built from TRBV27 and TRBJ2-2; the D gene assignment is ambiguous. The TCR was taken from a male patient between 10 and 17 years old who had a stem cell transplant for acute myeloid leukemia, so the T cells may come from the graft donor. CDR3 reads: CASSLSIAVGIAIDGGELFF. The DNA reads TGTGCCAGCAGTTTATCCATCGCGGTCGGCATCGCGATTGACGGTGGGGAGCTGTTTTTT.